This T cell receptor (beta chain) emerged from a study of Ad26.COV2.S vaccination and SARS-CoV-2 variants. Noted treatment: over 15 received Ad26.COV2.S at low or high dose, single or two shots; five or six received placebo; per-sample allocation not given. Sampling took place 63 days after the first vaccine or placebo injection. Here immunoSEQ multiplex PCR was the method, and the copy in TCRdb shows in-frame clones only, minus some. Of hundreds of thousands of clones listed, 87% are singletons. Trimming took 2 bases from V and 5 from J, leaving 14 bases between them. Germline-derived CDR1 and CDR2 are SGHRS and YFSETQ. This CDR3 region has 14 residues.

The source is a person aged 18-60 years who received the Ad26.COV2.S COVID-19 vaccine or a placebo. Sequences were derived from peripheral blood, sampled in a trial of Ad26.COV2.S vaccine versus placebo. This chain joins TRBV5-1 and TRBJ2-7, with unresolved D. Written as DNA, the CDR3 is TGCGCCAGCAGCTTTGAACTAAGTATCGACGAGCAGTACTTC. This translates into CASSFELSIDEQYF.